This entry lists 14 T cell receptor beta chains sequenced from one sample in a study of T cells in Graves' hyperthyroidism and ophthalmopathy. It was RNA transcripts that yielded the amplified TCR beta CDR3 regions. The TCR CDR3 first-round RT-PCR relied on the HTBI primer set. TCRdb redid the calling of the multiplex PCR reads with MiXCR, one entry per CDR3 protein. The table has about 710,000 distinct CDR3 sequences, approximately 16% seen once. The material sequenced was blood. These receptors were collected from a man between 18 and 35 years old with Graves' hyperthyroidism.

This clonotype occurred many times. CDR3 DNA: TGTGCCAGCAGTTCCCAATACCCCGGGCAAGAGACCCAGTACTTC. Translated, it gives CASSSQYPGQETQYF. The chain has TRBV28 and TRBJ2-5; unclear D gene. The V end lost 4 bases, the J end lost 2 bases, and 14 bases lay between the germline ends. The germline gives CDR1 MDHEN, CDR2 SYDVKM. The CDR3 sequence is 15 residues long.

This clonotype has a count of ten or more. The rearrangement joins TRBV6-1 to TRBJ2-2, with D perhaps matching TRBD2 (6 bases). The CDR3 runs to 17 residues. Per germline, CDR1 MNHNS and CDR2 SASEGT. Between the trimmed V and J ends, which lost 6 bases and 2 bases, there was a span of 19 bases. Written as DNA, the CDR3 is TGTGCCAGCAGCACCCCTCGGGTAGCGGCTAACACCGGGGAGCTGTTTTTT. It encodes CASSTPRVAANTGELFF.

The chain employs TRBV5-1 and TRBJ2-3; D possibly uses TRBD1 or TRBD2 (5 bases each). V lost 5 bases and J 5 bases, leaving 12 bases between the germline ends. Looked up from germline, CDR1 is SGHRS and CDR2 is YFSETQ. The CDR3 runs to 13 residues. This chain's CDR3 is CASRDGAGDTQYF. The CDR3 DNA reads TGCGCCAGCAGGGACGGGGCGGGAGATACGCAGTATTTT.

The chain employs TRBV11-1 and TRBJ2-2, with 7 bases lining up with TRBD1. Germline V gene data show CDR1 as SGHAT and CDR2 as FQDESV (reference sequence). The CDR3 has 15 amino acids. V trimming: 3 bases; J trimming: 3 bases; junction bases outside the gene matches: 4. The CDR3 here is CASSFLGGDTGELFF. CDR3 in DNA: TGTGCCAGCAGCTTTTTAGGGGGCGACACCGGGGAGCTGTTTTTT.

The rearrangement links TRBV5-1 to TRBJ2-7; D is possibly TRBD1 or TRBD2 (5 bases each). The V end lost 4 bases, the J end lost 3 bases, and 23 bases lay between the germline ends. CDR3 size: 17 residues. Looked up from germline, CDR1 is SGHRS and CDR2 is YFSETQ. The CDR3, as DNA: TGCGCCAGCAGCCCGAGGGGTGCGACAGCTAACGTCTACGAGCAGTACTTC. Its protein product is CASSPRGATANVYEQYF.

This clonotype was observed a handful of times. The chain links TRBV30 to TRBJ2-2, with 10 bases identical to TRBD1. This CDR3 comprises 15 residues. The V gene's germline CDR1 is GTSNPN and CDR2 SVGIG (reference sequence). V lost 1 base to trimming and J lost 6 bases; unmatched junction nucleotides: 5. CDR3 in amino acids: CAWSGGQGGPGELFF. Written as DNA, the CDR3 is TGTGCCTGGAGTGGCGGACAGGGGGGACCCGGGGAGCTGTTTTTT. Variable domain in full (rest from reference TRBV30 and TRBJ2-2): SQTIHQWPATLVQPVGSPLSLECTVEGTSNPNLYWYRQAAGRGLQLLFYSVGIGQISSEVPQNLSASRPQDRQFILSSKKLLLSDSGFYLCAWSGGQGGPGELFFGEGSRLTVL.

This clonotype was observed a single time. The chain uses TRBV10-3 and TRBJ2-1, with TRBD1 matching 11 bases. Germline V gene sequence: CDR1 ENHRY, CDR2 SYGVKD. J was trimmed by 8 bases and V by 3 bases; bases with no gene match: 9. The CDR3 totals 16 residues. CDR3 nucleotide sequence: TGTGCCATCAGTGACTGGGGAGGACAGGGGGCCGATGAGCAGTTCTTC. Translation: CAISDWGGQGADEQFF.

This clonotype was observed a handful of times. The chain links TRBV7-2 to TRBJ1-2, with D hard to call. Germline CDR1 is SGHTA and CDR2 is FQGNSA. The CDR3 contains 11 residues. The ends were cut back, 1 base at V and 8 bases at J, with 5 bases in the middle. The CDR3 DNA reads TGTGCCAGCAGCTTAGTGGAGGGCTACACCTTC. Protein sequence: CASSLVEGYTF.

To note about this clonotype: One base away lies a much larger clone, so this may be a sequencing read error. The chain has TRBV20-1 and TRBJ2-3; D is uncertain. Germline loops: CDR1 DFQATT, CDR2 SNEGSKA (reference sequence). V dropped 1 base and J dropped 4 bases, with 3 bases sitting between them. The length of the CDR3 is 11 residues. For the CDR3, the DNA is TGCAGTGCTAGAGGGCCAGATACGCAGTATTTT. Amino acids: CSARGPDTQYF.

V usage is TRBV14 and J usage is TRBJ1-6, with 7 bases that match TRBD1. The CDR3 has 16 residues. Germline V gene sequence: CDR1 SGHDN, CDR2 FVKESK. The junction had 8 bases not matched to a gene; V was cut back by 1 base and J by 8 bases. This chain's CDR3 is CASSQGIRGRYSPLHF. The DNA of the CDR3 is TGTGCCAGCAGCCAAGGAATTAGGGGGCGCTATTCACCCCTCCACTTT.

CDR3 in amino acids: CASSPGVSYGYTF. DNA for the CDR3: TGTGCCAGCAGCCCAGGGGTTAGCTATGGCTACACCTTC. This rearrangement joins TRBV14 to TRBJ1-2, with a weak D call TRBD1 (6 bases). Trimming took 4 bases from V and 4 from J, leaving 10 bases between them. CDR1 is SGHDN, CDR2 FVKESK, per germline. This CDR3 is 13 amino acids long. Combining the CDR3 with reference TRBV14 and TRBJ1-2 gives the whole variable domain EAGVTQFPSHSVIEKGQTVTLRCDPISGHDNLYWYRRVMGKEIKFLLHFVKESKQDESGMPNNRFLAERTGGTYSTLKVQPAELEDSGVYFCASSPGVSYGYTFGSGTRLTVV.

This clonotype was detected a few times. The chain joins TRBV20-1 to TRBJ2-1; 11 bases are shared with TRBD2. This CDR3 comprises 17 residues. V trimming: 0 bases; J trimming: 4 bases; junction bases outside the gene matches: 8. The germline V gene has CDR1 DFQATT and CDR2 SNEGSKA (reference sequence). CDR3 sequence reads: CSARDNLAGGPYNEQFF. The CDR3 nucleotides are TGCAGTGCTAGAGACAATCTAGCGGGAGGCCCTTACAATGAGCAGTTCTTC.

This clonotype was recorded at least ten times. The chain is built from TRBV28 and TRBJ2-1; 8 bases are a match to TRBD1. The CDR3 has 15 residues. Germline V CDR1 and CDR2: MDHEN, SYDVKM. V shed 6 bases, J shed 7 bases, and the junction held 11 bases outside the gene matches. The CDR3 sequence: CASRLDQGAGNEQFF. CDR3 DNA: TGTGCCAGCAGACTCGACCAGGGGGCAGGGAATGAGCAGTTCTTC.

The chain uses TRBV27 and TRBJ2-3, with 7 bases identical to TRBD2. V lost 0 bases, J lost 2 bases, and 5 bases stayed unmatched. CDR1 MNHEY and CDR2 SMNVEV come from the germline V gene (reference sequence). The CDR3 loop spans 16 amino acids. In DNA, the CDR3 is TGTGCCAGCAGTTTATCCGCTAGCGGAATCACAGATACGCAGTATTTT. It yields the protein CASSLSASGITDTQYF.